This TCR beta chain was found in a study of response to subunit inactivated influenza vaccine. Study results and caveats: That few new T cells are recruited by each seasonal influenza vaccination was the authors' suggestion.

Germline lookup yields CDR1 DFQATT and CDR2 SNEGSKA (reference sequence). Trimming pared 3 bases from V and 3 bases from J, leaving 8 bases between. The CDR3 runs 13 residues. TCRdb reanalysed the RT-PCR reads using MiXCR and keeps one entry per CDR3 protein. The table lists about 160,000 distinct CDR3 sequences, about 10% of them singletons. This clonotype was picked up a small number of times. Its antigen is still unknown. Source: CD8+ T cells sorted from PBMCs, taken less than 25 months after vaccination. This chain joins TRBV20-1 and TRBJ2-2, with D uncertain. This TCR was sampled from a man aged 50 to 69 who received an inactivated influenza vaccine. CDR3 region: CSASGWDTGELFF. CDR3 DNA: TGCAGTGCTAGCGGGTGGGACACCGGGGAGCTGTTTTTT.